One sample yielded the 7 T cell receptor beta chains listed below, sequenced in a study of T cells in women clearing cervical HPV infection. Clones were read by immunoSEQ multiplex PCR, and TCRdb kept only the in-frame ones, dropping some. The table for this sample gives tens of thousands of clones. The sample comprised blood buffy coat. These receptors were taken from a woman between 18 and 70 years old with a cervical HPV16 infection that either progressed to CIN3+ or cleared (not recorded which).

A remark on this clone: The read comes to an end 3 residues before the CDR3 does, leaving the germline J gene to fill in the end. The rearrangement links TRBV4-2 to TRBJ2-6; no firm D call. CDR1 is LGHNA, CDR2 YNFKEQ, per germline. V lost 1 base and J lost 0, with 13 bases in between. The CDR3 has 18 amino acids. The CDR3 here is CASSQGEGSYSGANVLTF. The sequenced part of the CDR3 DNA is TGTGCCAGCAGCCAAGGTGAAGGGTCATACTCTGGGGCCAACGTC.

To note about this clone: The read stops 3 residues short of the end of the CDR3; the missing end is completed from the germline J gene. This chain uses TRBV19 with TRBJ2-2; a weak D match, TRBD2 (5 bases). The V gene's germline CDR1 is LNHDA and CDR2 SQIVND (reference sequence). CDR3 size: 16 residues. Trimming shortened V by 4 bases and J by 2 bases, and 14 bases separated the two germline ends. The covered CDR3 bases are TGTGCCAGTAGTAAGAGGGTACCGATAAACACCGGGGAG. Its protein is CASSKRVPINTGE. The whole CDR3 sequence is CASSKRVPINTGELFF.

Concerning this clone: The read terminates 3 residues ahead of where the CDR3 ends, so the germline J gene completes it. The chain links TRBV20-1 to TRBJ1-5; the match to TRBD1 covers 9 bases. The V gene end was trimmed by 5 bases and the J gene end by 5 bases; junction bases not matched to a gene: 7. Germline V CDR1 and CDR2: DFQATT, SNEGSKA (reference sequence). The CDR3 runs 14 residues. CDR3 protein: CSAGGTGTDQPQHF. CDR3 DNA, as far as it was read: TGCAGTGCTGGGGGGACAGGGACAGATCAGCCC.

The covered CDR3 bases are TGTGCCAGCAGCTTAGCGGGCACGAACACTGAA. It yields the protein CASSLAGTNTE. The full CDR3 protein reads CASSLAGTNTEAFF. This rearrangement joins TRBV7-2 to TRBJ1-1; the D is unclear. The sequence runs out 3 residues before the end of the CDR3; the remainder is reconstructed from the germline J gene. The CDR3 has 14 residues. The V gene's germline CDR1 is SGHTA and CDR2 FQGNSA. V lost 0 bases to trimming and J lost 1 base, with 6 bases between them.

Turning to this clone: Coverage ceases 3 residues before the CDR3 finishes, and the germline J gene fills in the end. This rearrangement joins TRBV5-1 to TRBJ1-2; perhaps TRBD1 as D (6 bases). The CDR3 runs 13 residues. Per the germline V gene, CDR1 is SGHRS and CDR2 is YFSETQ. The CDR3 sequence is CASSLGQGKGYTF. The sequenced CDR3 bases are TGCGCCAGCAGCTTGGGGCAGGGGAAAGGC.

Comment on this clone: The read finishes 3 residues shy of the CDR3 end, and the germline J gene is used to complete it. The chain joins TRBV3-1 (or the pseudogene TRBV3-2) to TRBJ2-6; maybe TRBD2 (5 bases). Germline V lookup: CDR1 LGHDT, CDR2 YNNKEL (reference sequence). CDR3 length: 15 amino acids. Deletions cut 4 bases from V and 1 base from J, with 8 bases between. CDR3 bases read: TGTGCCAGCAGCCCCGGGGAATCTGGGGCCAACGTC. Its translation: CASSPGESGANV. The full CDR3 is CASSPGESGANVLTF.

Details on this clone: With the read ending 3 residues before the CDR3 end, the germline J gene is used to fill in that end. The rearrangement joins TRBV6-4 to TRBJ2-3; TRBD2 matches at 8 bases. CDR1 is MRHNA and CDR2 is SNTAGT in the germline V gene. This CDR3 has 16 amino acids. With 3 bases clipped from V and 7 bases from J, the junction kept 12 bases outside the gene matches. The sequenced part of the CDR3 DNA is TGTGCCAGCAGTGAGGCTGCGGCGGGGGGCCTTCATACG. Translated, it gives CASSEAAAGGLHT. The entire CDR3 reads CASSEAAAGGLHTQYF.